A single sample is the source of the 11 T cell receptor beta chains below, sequenced in a study of blood T cell repertoires in COVID-19. The method was immunoSEQ multiplex PCR; TCRdb's version includes in-frame clones alone and lacks a portion of them. The sample records over 150,000 clones, approximately 91% being singletons. Sample: peripheral blood. Receptor source: a man aged 18 to 35 with COVID-19, enrolled during active disease.

On this clone: One end of the junction varies from germline; a read error may be responsible. J is TRBJ2-2 and V is TRBV7-7, with TRBD2 identical over 12 bases. Germline CDR1 is SSHAT and CDR2 is FNYEAQ (reference sequence). The CDR3 is made up of 17 amino acids. In DNA form, the CDR3 reads TGTGCTAGCAGCCTAGCGGGAGGGCTGCCGAACACCGGGGAGCTGTTTTTT. Protein sequence: CASSLAGGLPNTGELFF.

This clone has a single count. The chain links TRBV11-2 to TRBJ2-3; 7 bases agree with TRBD2. The CDR3 has 13 amino acids. J gave up 3 bases and V 7 bases, and 4 bases lay outside the gene matches. Germline CDR1 is SGHAT and CDR2 is FQNNGV. CDR3 loop: CASKGLGTDTQYF. The DNA of the CDR3 is TGTGCCAGCAAAGGACTAGGTACAGATACGCAGTATTTT.

The chain combines TRBV18 with TRBJ2-7; 7 bases line up with TRBD2. J lost 7 bases, V lost 3 bases, and 3 bases had no gene match. The CDR3 covers 12 residues. Per the germline V gene, CDR1 is KGHSH and CDR2 is LQKENI. The CDR3 protein is CASSPPGGEQYF. DNA for the CDR3: TGTGCCAGCTCACCTCCGGGGGGAGAGCAGTACTTC.

The chain has TRBV18 and TRBJ2-1; TRBD1 agrees at 7 bases. V shed 3 bases, J shed 6 bases, and the junction held 5 bases outside the gene matches. Germline CDR1 and CDR2: KGHSH and LQKENI. CDR3 length equals 14 residues. The CDR3 protein is CASSPPTGPNEQFF. For the CDR3, the DNA is TGTGCCAGCTCACCCCCGACAGGGCCCAATGAGCAGTTCTTC.

J is TRBJ1-6 and V is TRBV19; D possibly corresponds to TRBD1 (6 bases). Germline V gene data show CDR1 as LNHDA and CDR2 as SQIVND (reference sequence). Trimming cost V 3 bases and J 10 bases, with 19 bases left between them. The CDR3 extends over 16 amino acids. The CDR3 loop reads CASSISSGRGRSPLHF. As DNA, the CDR3 is TGTGCCAGTAGTATCAGCTCCGGGAGGGGGAGATCACCCCTCCACTTT.

This clone occurred once. This sequence joins TRBV2 and TRBJ1-2; TRBD1 matches at 7 bases. Germline loops: CDR1 SNHLY, CDR2 FYNNEI. The ends lost 3 bases at V and 6 bases at J; junction bases unmatched: 7. CDR3 size: 14 residues. The CDR3 nucleotides read TGTGCCAGCAGTGAGTTGAGGACAGGACATGGCTACACCTTC. Its protein is CASSELRTGHGYTF.

The chain links TRBV11-2 to TRBJ2-7; TRBD1 matches 7 bases. Trimming took 5 bases from V and 9 from J; bases not matched to a gene: 10. The CDR3 totals 13 residues. Per the germline V gene, CDR1 is SGHAT and CDR2 is FQNNGV. In nucleotides, the CDR3 is TGTGCCAGCAGCCCGAGACAGGGTACGATGCAGTACTTC. It codes for CASSPRQGTMQYF.

The genes are TRBV23-1 and TRBJ2-2, with 10 bases identical to TRBD1. TRBV23-1 falls under the ORF class, with uncertain function. With 2 bases clipped from V and 4 bases from J, the junction kept 10 bases outside the gene matches. The CDR3 is made up of 18 amino acids. CDR3 region: CASSQPVRDRGFTGELFF. Written as DNA, the CDR3 is TGCGCCAGCAGTCAACCTGTCCGGGACAGGGGATTCACCGGGGAGCTGTTTTTT.

This clone was detected only a few times. The chain has TRBV10-3 and TRBJ1-5, with D perhaps matching TRBD1 (5 bases). V shed 2 bases and J shed 2 bases, with 10 bases lying between them. Germline assignment: CDR1 ENHRY and CDR2 SYGVKD. CDR3 length: 15 amino acids. The DNA for the CDR3 is TGTGCCATCAGTGAGCGCCCGGGGGGCAATCAGCCCCAGCATTTT. This gives the protein CAISERPGGNQPQHF.

The chain links TRBV7-6 to TRBJ2-1, with a weak D call TRBD2 (6 bases). CDR1 is SGHVS, CDR2 FNYEAQ, per germline. V lost 1 base to trimming and J lost 3 bases, with 25 bases between them. CDR3 length equals 20 residues. CDR3 sequence reads: CASSLEGLSGRSTFYNEQFF. DNA for the CDR3: TGTGCCAGCAGCTTAGAGGGATTAAGCGGGCGGTCTACTTTCTACAATGAGCAGTTCTTC.

V usage is TRBV6-2 or TRBV6-3 and J usage is TRBJ2-3; 7 nucleotides agree with TRBD2. Per the germline V gene, CDR1 is MNHEY and CDR2 is SVGEGT. The CDR3 sequence is 15 residues long. V dropped 2 bases and J dropped 4; count of bases not matched to a gene: 6. The CDR3 is CASSYGAGWADTQYF. The CDR3 DNA reads TGTGCCAGCAGTTACGGAGCGGGATGGGCAGATACGCAGTATTTT.